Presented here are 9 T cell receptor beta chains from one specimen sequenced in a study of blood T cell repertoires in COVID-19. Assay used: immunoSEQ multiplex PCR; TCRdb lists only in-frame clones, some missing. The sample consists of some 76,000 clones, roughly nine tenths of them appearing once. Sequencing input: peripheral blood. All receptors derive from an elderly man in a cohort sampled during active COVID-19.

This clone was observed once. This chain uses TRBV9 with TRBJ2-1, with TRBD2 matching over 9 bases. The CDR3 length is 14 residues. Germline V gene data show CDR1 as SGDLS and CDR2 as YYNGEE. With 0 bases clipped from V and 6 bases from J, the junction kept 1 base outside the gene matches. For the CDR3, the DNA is TGTGCCAGCAGCGTAGTGGGACTAGCCAATGAGCAGTTCTTC. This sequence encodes CASSVVGLANEQFF. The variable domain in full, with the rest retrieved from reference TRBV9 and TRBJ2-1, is DSGVTQTPKHLITATGQRVTLRCSPRSGDLSVYWYQQSLDQGLQFLIQYYNGEERAKGNILERFSAQQFPDLHSELNLSSLELGDSALYFCASSVVGLANEQFFGPGTRLTVL.

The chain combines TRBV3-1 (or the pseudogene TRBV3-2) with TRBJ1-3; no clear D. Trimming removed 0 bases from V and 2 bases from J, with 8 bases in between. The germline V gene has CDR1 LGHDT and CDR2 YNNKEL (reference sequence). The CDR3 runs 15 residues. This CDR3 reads CASSQDLGTGNTIYF. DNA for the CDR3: TGTGCCAGCAGCCAAGATCTAGGAACTGGAAACACCATATATTTT.

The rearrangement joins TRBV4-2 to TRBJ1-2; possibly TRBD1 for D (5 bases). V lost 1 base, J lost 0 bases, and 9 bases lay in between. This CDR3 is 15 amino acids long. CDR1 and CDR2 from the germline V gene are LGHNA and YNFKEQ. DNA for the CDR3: TGTGCCAGCAGCCAAGCCTCAGGGACTAACTATGGCTACACCTTC. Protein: CASSQASGTNYGYTF.

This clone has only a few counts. The chain's CDR3 is CASSLQDRFYEQYF. For the CDR3, the DNA is TGTGCCAGCAGCTTACAAGACAGGTTCTACGAGCAGTACTTC. V and J are TRBV7-9 and TRBJ2-7; D is perhaps TRBD1 (6 bases). The CDR3 is made up of 14 amino acids. Trimming removed 2 bases from V and 3 bases from J, with 11 bases in between. Germline assignment: CDR1 SEHNR and CDR2 FQNEAQ (reference sequence).

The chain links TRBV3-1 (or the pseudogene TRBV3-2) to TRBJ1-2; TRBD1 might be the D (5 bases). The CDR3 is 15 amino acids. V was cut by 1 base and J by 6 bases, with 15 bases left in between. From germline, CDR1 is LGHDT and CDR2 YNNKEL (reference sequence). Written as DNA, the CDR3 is TGTGCCAGCAGCCAAGTGTACCTTGGGGGGAATGGCTACACCTTC. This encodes CASSQVYLGGNGYTF.

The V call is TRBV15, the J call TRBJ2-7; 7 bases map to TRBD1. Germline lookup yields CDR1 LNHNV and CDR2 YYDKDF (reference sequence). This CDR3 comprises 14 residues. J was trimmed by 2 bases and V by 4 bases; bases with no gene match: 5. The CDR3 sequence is CATSKGQPPYEQYF. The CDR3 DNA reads TGTGCCACCAGCAAGGGACAGCCGCCCTACGAGCAGTACTTC.

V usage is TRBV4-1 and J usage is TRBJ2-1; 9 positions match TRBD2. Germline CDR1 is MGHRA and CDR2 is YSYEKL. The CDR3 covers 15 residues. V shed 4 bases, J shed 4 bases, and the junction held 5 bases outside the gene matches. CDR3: CASSLSGGLYNEQFF. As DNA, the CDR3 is TGCGCCAGCAGCCTTAGCGGGGGCCTATACAATGAGCAGTTCTTC.

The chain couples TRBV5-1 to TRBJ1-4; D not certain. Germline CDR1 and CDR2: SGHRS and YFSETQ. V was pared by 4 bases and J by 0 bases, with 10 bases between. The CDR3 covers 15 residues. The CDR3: CASSPELSTNEKLFF. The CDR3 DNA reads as TGCGCCAGCAGCCCTGAACTCTCAACTAATGAAAAACTGTTTTTT.

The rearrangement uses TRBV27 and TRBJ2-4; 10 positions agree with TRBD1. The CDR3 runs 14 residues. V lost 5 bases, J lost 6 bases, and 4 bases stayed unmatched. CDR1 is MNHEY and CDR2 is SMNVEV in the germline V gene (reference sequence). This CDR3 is CASSPGTGANIQYF. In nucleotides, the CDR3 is TGTGCCAGCAGTCCCGGGACAGGGGCAAACATTCAGTACTTC.